The TCR beta chain described here comes from a study of blood T cells in healthy people across ages. Study outcomes and limitations: Per million T cells, TCR beta diversity dropped about linearly as age rose.

Researchers collected about 9.1 milliliters of peripheral blood from every single donor. Per-sample PBMC isolation yielded at least 6 million cells. A word on this clonotype: Its antigen remains unknown.

Germline V gene data show CDR1 as MGHRA and CDR2 as YSYEKL. The CDR3 runs 21 residues. J gave up 0 bases and V 4 bases, and 16 bases lay outside the gene matches. With a J-beta primer mix and a sample-barcoded 5' primer, a second PCR ran about 6 to 11 cycles. With 12 random nucleotides, a template-switch adaptor tagged each individual cDNA molecule. One entry per CDR3 protein, called by TCRdb with MiXCR from the 5' RACE reads. This sample has about 640,000 distinct CDR3 sequences, with roughly 58% found just once. The chain recombines TRBV4-1 with TRBJ2-5; 14 bases align to TRBD2. The sequenced sample consisted of blood. The TCR was taken from a man between 60 and 70 years old in good health. Written as DNA, the CDR3 is TGCGCCAGCAGCCTCCCTCGAGACGGACTAGCGGGGGGCCGGTACCAAGAGACCCAGTACTTC. This codes for CASSLPRDGLAGGRYQETQYF.